The 24 T cell receptor beta chains below were found in one sample sequenced in a study of T cells in Graves' hyperthyroidism and ophthalmopathy (dated by TCRdb to between 2019 and 2020). Preparation of the library involved multiplex PCR. For sequencing, an Illumina HiSeq 2000 was employed. Amplification of TCR beta CDR3 regions was carried out from RNA transcripts. A first-round RT-PCR of the TCR CDR3 used the HTBI primer set with the Qiagen OneStep RT-PCR kit. The public reads were reanalyzed by TCRdb: fastp trimming at Q25, MiXCR alignment, in-frame beta chains only. Each CDR3 protein appears once, grouped with its most common genes and DNA. Present in this sample are approximately 330,000 distinct CDR3 sequences, over 15% of which were seen just once. Of the sample, 49% falls within the top ten clones. The sequencing input was blood. Every receptor here comes from a woman between 45 and 65 years old with Graves' hyperthyroidism.

As to this clonotype: This may be a read error, as it is one base from a much larger clone. V and J are TRBV29-1 and TRBJ1-1, with D perhaps TRBD1 (6 bases). This CDR3 is built from 15 residues. The V gene's germline CDR1 is SQVTM and CDR2 ANQGSEA. This chain's CDR3 is CSVKDWSEGDTEAFF. The DNA of the CDR3 is TGCAGCGTTAAAGATTGGAGTGAGGGGGACACTGAAGCTTTCTTT.

As regards this clonotype: A read error may be the cause here, since a much bigger clone is one base away. V and J are TRBV3-1 and TRBJ1-4; D ambiguous. There are 12 residues in the CDR3. The germline CDR1 and CDR2 sequences are LGHDT and YNNKEL (reference sequence). V gave up 10 bases and J gave up 9 bases, with 15 bases separating them. The CDR3 nucleotides read TGTGCCACCTCCGATATGGATAAAAAACTGTTTTTT. Amino acid sequence: CATSDMDKKLFF.

The rearrangement uses TRBV27 and TRBJ1-1, with 9 bases fitting TRBD1. V shed 6 bases and J 0 bases; nucleotides not matched to a gene: 5. CDR1 is MNHEY and CDR2 is SMNVEV in the germline V gene (reference sequence). The CDR3 loop spans 15 amino acids. In DNA form, the CDR3 reads TGTGCCAGCAGCCCGGGACAGGGAGTGAACACTGAAGCTTTCTTT. Translating it yields CASSPGQGVNTEAFF.

The genes are TRBV6-1 and TRBJ2-7; D may match TRBD1 or TRBD2 (5 bases each). This CDR3 spans 14 amino acids. The germline V gene has CDR1 MNHNS and CDR2 SASEGT. The V gene lost 6 bases and the J gene lost 0 bases, with 12 bases spanning the gap. CDR3 residues: CASRRDPNSYEQYV. In DNA, the CDR3 is TGTGCCAGCAGAAGGGACCCCAACTCCTACGAGCAGTACGTC.

The chain combines TRBV3-1 with TRBJ2-3; 9 positions agree with TRBD2. CDR1 is LGHDT, CDR2 YNNKEL, per germline (reference sequence). J was trimmed by 1 base and V by 1 base; bases with no gene match: 6. The CDR3 runs 17 residues. This CDR3 is CASSQASGRTGTDTQYF. CDR3 coding DNA: TGTGCCAGCAGCCAAGCCAGCGGGAGGACTGGCACAGATACGCAGTATTTT.

The chain employs TRBV20-1 and TRBJ2-2; a possible D gene is TRBD2 (5 bases). Germline loops: CDR1 DFQATT, CDR2 SNEGSKA (reference sequence). V lost 3 bases to trimming and J lost 1 base, with 9 bases between them. The CDR3 has 14 residues. In DNA form, the CDR3 reads TGCAGTGCTAGCGGGATTGAGAACACCGGGGAGCTGTTTTTT. It encodes CSASGIENTGELFF.

This sequence joins TRBV3-1 and TRBJ2-1, with D possibly being TRBD1 (6 bases). The CDR3 consists of 16 residues. The V end was cut by 3 bases, the J end by 6 bases, with 18 bases between. Germline CDR1 reads LGHDT; CDR2 reads YNNKEL (reference sequence). CDR3 nucleotides: TGTGCCAGCAGCCATGGGTGGGGGCTGGCGGGCAATGAGCAGTTCTTC. It encodes CASSHGWGLAGNEQFF.

In its sample, this clonotype was seen many times. V and J are TRBV3-1 and TRBJ2-2; D ambiguous. The CDR3 covers 13 residues. V gave up 6 bases and J gave up 3 bases, with 8 bases separating them. Germline-derived CDR1 and CDR2 are LGHDT and YNNKEL (reference sequence). CDR3 residues: CASSPVDTGELFF. DNA for the CDR3: TGTGCCAGCAGTCCCGTAGACACCGGGGAGCTGTTTTTT.

This clonotype was observed at least ten times. This chain uses TRBV2 with TRBJ2-5; 8 bases match TRBD2. Germline CDR1 reads SNHLY; CDR2 reads FYNNEI. V dropped 5 bases and J dropped 3; count of bases not matched to a gene: 5. The CDR3 spans 14 residues. The CDR3: CASSSGSGEETQYF. DNA for the CDR3: TGTGCCAGCAGTAGCGGGAGTGGAGAAGAGACCCAGTACTTC.

This clonotype came up many times. The V and J genes are TRBV11-1 and TRBJ1-2; D not resolved. V lost 2 bases to trimming and J lost 2 bases, with 9 bases between them. Germline CDR1 SGHAT, CDR2 FQDESV (reference sequence). This CDR3 spans 14 amino acids. The CDR3 nucleotides are TGTGCCAGCAGCTTACCCTCGGGCAACTATGGCTACACCTTC. This codes for CASSLPSGNYGYTF. The whole variable domain, remainder taken from reference TRBV11-1 and TRBJ1-2, is EAEVAQSPRYKITEKSQAVAFWCDPISGHATLYWYRQILGQGPELLVQFQDESVVDDSQLPKDRFSAERLKGVDSTLKIQPAELGDSAMYLCASSLPSGNYGYTFGSGTRLTVV.

This clonotype was counted at least ten times. The chain combines TRBV11-2 with TRBJ2-5, with 11 bases identical to TRBD2. Germline V gene sequence: CDR1 SGHAT, CDR2 FQNNGV. CDR3 length: 15 residues. Trimming cost V 5 bases and J 5 bases; bases outside gene matches: 7. CDR3 protein: CASSALIAGGETQYF. CDR3 DNA sequence: TGTGCCAGCAGCGCATTAATAGCGGGGGGGGAGACCCAGTACTTC.

This clonotype was recorded many times. The chain combines TRBV20-1 with TRBJ2-3, with D tentatively TRBD2 (6 bases). Per germline, CDR1 DFQATT and CDR2 SNEGSKA (reference sequence). The CDR3 runs 17 residues. Trimming removed 3 bases from V and 0 bases from J, with 19 bases in between. The CDR3, as DNA: TGCAGTGCTAGGGGTCTAGCTGGGAGGATTAGCACAGATACGCAGTATTTT. The encoded protein is CSARGLAGRISTDTQYF.

In this sample, this clonotype turned up many times. The chain employs TRBV6-1 and TRBJ1-2; possibly TRBD1 for D (5 bases). Trimming pared 2 bases from V and 4 bases from J, leaving 11 bases between. This CDR3 is built from 14 residues. Germline V CDR1 and CDR2: MNHNS, SASEGT. The DNA for the CDR3 is TGTGCCAGCAGTGAAACTTATCAGGGCTATGGCTACACCTTC. This gives the protein CASSETYQGYGYTF.

In this sample, this clonotype turned up many times. The J gene is TRBJ2-3, the V gene TRBV11-2; no reliable D call. V lost 1 base, J lost 0 bases, and 8 bases lay in between. Germline V gene data show CDR1 as SGHAT and CDR2 as FQNNGV. This CDR3 spans 15 amino acids. The CDR3 DNA follows: TGTGCCAGCAGCTTAGTGGGCAGTAGCACAGATACGCAGTATTTT. It yields the protein CASSLVGSSTDTQYF.

This clonotype was observed at least ten times. V usage is TRBV13 and J usage is TRBJ2-3; the D call may be TRBD1 or TRBD2 (5 bases each). The CDR3 covers 16 residues. The V end was cut by 5 bases, the J end by 2 bases, with 17 bases between. The V gene's germline CDR1 is PRHDT and CDR2 FYEKMQ (reference sequence). The CDR3 DNA is TGTGCCAGCAGCCACACCCCACGGGGCCCCACAGATACGCAGTATTTT. It encodes CASSHTPRGPTDTQYF.

In this sample, this clonotype turned up many times. V is TRBV2 and J is TRBJ1-1; D unclear. V gave up 4 bases and J gave up 1 base, with 4 bases separating them. This CDR3 has 12 amino acids. Germline V CDR1 and CDR2: SNHLY, FYNNEI. The CDR3 spells CASSAENTEAFF. Here the CDR3 DNA reads TGTGCCAGCAGTGCAGAGAACACTGAAGCTTTCTTT.

The chain is built from TRBV27 and TRBJ1-1; no clear D. Per germline, CDR1 MNHEY and CDR2 SMNVEV (reference sequence). The V and J ends lost 4 bases and 7 bases respectively, with 7 bases between them. The CDR3 runs 11 residues. In DNA form, the CDR3 reads TGTGCCAGCAGTTGGGCGAATGAAGCTTTCTTT. Its translation: CASSWANEAFF.

This clonotype was observed at least ten times. The chain uses TRBV28 and TRBJ2-5, with D possibly being TRBD1 (5 bases). Trimming took 2 bases from V and 5 from J, leaving 12 bases between them. Germline loops: CDR1 MDHEN, CDR2 SYDVKM. The CDR3 totals 14 residues. The CDR3 region has the DNA TGTGCCAGCAGTTTACGTGCAGGGTTGGAGACCCAGTACTTC. Its protein is CASSLRAGLETQYF. Full variable domain (outside the CDR3, taken from reference TRBV28 and TRBJ2-5): DVKVTQSSRYLVKRTGEKVFLECVQDMDHENMFWYRQDPGLGLRLIYFSYDVKMKEKGDIPEGYSVSREKKERFSLILESASTNQTSMYLCASSLRAGLETQYFGPGTRLLVL.

This clonotype showed up just a few times. The chain couples TRBV20-1 to TRBJ2-7; the D call may be TRBD1 or TRBD2 (5 bases each). The V end lost 6 bases, the J end lost 1 base, and 16 bases lay between the germline ends. Per the germline V gene, CDR1 is DFQATT and CDR2 is SNEGSKA (reference sequence). The CDR3 runs to 14 residues. The chain's CDR3 is CSATPGAESYEQYV. CDR3 nucleotides: TGCAGTGCAACCCCCGGGGCAGAATCCTACGAGCAGTACGTC.

This clonotype has a count of ten or more. CDR3 DNA sequence: TGCGCCAGCAGCTCCACGGGGCAGACAACTAATGAAAAACTGTTTTTT. Encoded protein: CASSSTGQTTNEKLFF. The V call is TRBV5-1, the J call TRBJ1-4; TRBD1 might be the D (5 bases). Between the trimmed V and J ends, which lost 3 bases and 0 bases, there was a span of 12 bases. CDR1 and CDR2 (germline): SGHRS, YFSETQ. This CDR3 is built from 16 residues.

The table lists this clonotype with a few counts. This chain connects TRBV2 to TRBJ2-4; TRBD1 or TRBD2 may be the D gene (6 bases each). The CDR3 consists of 16 residues. V was pared by 3 bases and J by 3 bases, with 15 bases between. Germline CDR1 is SNHLY and CDR2 is FYNNEI. The CDR3 reads CASSEITGRSKNIQYF. CDR3 sequence (DNA): TGTGCCAGCAGTGAGATAACAGGGAGGAGCAAAAACATTCAGTACTTC.

This clonotype occurred many times. V is TRBV11-1 and J is TRBJ2-7; 9 bases fit TRBD1. The V and J ends lost 7 bases and 2 bases, in that order; junction bases with no gene match: 9. The CDR3 has 15 amino acids. The germline V gene has CDR1 SGHAT and CDR2 FQDESV (reference sequence). The CDR3 loop reads CASTAGTGFAYEQYF. CDR3 in DNA: TGTGCCAGCACCGCCGGGACAGGGTTCGCCTACGAGCAGTACTTC. Full variable domain (outside the CDR3, taken from reference TRBV11-1 and TRBJ2-7): EAEVAQSPRYKITEKSQAVAFWCDPISGHATLYWYRQILGQGPELLVQFQDESVVDDSQLPKDRFSAERLKGVDSTLKIQPAELGDSAMYLCASTAGTGFAYEQYFGPGTRLTVT.

This chain joins TRBV20-1 and TRBJ2-3, with D unresolved. This CDR3 is 15 amino acids long. The V gene lost 4 bases and the J gene lost 4 bases, with 18 bases spanning the gap. Looked up from germline, CDR1 is DFQATT and CDR2 is SNEGSKA (reference sequence). The CDR3 nucleotides read TGCAGTGCTACCGTCCCGACCAACAACCCAGATACGCAGTATTTT. It yields the protein CSATVPTNNPDTQYF.

This clonotype was found many times. The rearrangement links TRBV10-3 to TRBJ1-3; the D is unclear. From germline, CDR1 is ENHRY and CDR2 SYGVKD. The CDR3 is made up of 15 amino acids. Trimming shortened V by 6 bases and J by 0 bases, and 12 bases separated the two germline ends. CDR3 region: CAIRPIASSGNTIYF. As DNA, the CDR3 is TGTGCCATCAGACCCATCGCGAGCTCTGGAAACACCATATATTTT.